This TCR beta chain was profiled in a study of T-cell memory formation after mild COVID-19. Study at large: Largely, TCR clusters stayed within a single donor. Study observations and caveats: The main location of contracting CD4+ clones was CM and EM, and that of contracting CD8+ clones was EMRA. Clones that got smaller from day 15 to 85 had even CD4/CD8, while clones growing later tipped toward CD4+.

The V end lost 11 bases, the J end lost 4 bases, and 21 bases lay between the germline ends. Germline V gene sequence: CDR1 LGHDT, CDR2 YNNKEL (reference sequence). The CDR3 contains 14 residues. UMIs and sample barcodes were carried by the TCR alpha and TCR beta cDNA libraries that 5'RACE produced using constant-segment primers. TCRdb analysed the 5' RACE reads with MiXCR anew, one entry per CDR3 protein. The sample holds some 120,000 distinct CDR3 sequences, 17% seen once. Comments on this clonotype: Its antigen is unidentified.

The rearrangement joins TRBV3-1 to TRBJ2-7; possible D gene TRBD2, 8 bases. The sequence was collected from a man aged 18 to 35 who had mild COVID-19 (a few samples of this study predate the infection). Cell type and time point are not known. The sequenced material came from PBMCs or a T cell subset sorted from them (not recorded which). The CDR3 is CAAAGGGGEYEQYF. In nucleotides, the CDR3 is TGTGCCGCCGCGGGAGGAGGGGGCGAGTACGAGCAGTACTTC.